This passage covers 27 T cell receptor beta chains from one sample sequenced in a study of shared clonotypes between healthy human individuals. Data came from immunoSEQ multiplex PCR; TCRdb stores just in-frame clones and leaves some out. The table shows approximately 980,000 clones, with around three quarters occurring only once. Source material: memory CD4+ T cells sorted from blood. Subset in this sample: CD45RA-negative fraction. These receptors were obtained from a man in his late teens or twenties in good health.

The chain is built from TRBV2 and TRBJ2-7; 8 nucleotides align to TRBD2. CDR1 and CDR2 (germline): SNHLY, FYNNEI. V dropped 6 bases and J dropped 7; count of bases not matched to a gene: 11. The CDR3 is made up of 14 amino acids. CDR3 bases: TGTGCCAGCAGCGCAATCGGGACTAGGCAGGAGCAGTACTTC. Its translation is CASSAIGTRQEQYF.

The J gene is TRBJ2-1, the V gene TRBV4-3, with 10 bases lining up with TRBD2. The V and J ends lost 0 bases and 3 bases, in that order; junction bases with no gene match: 5. Germline loops: CDR1 LGHNA, CDR2 YSLEER. This CDR3 is built from 17 residues. The CDR3 bases are TGCGCCAGCAGCCAAGACCGGGCTAGCGGGGGCTACAATGAGCAGTTCTTC. Protein: CASSQDRASGGYNEQFF.

This clone has at least ten counts. V is TRBV29-1 and J is TRBJ2-7; D gene uncertain. CDR1 is SQVTM, CDR2 ANQGSEA, per germline. The CDR3 spans 15 residues. Trimming shortened V by 0 bases and J by 2 bases, and 14 bases separated the two germline ends. The CDR3 nucleotides read TGCAGCGTTGAAGATAGGAAGGGAAGGGCCTACGAGCAGTACTTC. This encodes CSVEDRKGRAYEQYF.

This rearrangement joins TRBV15 to TRBJ1-5; D not resolved. Germline V gives CDR1 LNHNV, CDR2 YYDKDF (reference sequence). Between the trimmed V and J ends, which lost 1 base and 4 bases, there was a span of 8 bases. The CDR3 spans 14 residues. DNA for the CDR3: TGTGCCACCAGCAGAGGCCAGCGTAATCAGCCCCAGCATTTT. It yields the protein CATSRGQRNQPQHF.

The genes are TRBV10-3 and TRBJ2-3; 8 bases are shared with TRBD1. Germline assignment: CDR1 ENHRY and CDR2 SYGVKD. Trimming removed 7 bases from V and 0 bases from J; junction bases left unmatched: 3. The CDR3 totals 14 residues. CDR3 loop: CAITRTGSTDTQYF. As DNA, the CDR3 is TGTGCCATCACCAGGACAGGGAGCACAGATACGCAGTATTTT.

This chain joins TRBV30 and TRBJ1-3; D gene ambiguous. The V and J ends lost 2 bases and 2 bases respectively, with 10 bases between them. This CDR3 comprises 14 residues. Germline values: CDR1 GTSNPN, CDR2 SVGIG (reference sequence). The CDR3 here is CAWSIGITGNTIYF. In nucleotides, the CDR3 is TGTGCCTGGAGTATTGGGATTACTGGAAACACCATATATTTT.

This rearrangement joins TRBV7-6 to TRBJ1-1; D uncertain. The CDR3 length is 11 residues. V gave up 8 bases and J gave up 0 bases, with 4 bases separating them. The germline V gene has CDR1 SGHVS and CDR2 FNYEAQ. The CDR3 DNA sequence: TGTGCCAGCCAGATGAACACTGAAGCTTTCTTT. As protein: CASQMNTEAFF.

V and J are TRBV5-1 and TRBJ1-2, with 10 bases matching TRBD1. Looked up from germline, CDR1 is SGHRS and CDR2 is YFSETQ. The CDR3 runs 13 residues. The V and J ends lost 4 bases and 6 bases, in that order; junction bases with no gene match: 3. As DNA, the CDR3 is TGCGCCAGCAGCGTGGGACAGGGGAATGGCTACACCTTC. The encoded protein is CASSVGQGNGYTF.

The chain has TRBV19 and TRBJ2-7, with 10 bases aligning to TRBD1. The germline CDR1 and CDR2 sequences are LNHDA and SQIVND (reference sequence). With 3 bases clipped from V and 6 bases from J, the junction kept 8 bases outside the gene matches. This CDR3 has 15 amino acids. The DNA for the CDR3 is TGTGCCAGTAGTATCTCGGGACAGGGGATCAGCGAGCAGTACTTC. Its protein product is CASSISGQGISEQYF.

The rearrangement uses TRBV15 and TRBJ2-1, with 11 nucleotides matching TRBD2. V dropped 5 bases and J dropped 10; count of bases not matched to a gene: 13. Looked up from germline, CDR1 is LNHNV and CDR2 is YYDKDF (reference sequence). This CDR3 is 16 amino acids long. The CDR3 reads CATSLLISGGAAEQFF. The CDR3 bases are TGTGCCACCAGCCTTCTCATTAGCGGGGGGGCGGCCGAGCAGTTCTTC.

The gene calls are TRBV2 and TRBJ2-1, with 11 bases that match TRBD2. The CDR3 contains 15 residues. With V trimmed by 5 bases and J by 4 bases, 4 bases remained unmatched. Germline-derived CDR1 and CDR2 are SNHLY and FYNNEI. The CDR3 coding sequence is TGTGCCAGCAGTCCCACTAGCGGGAGATACAATGAGCAGTTCTTC. Translation gives CASSPTSGRYNEQFF. The entire variable domain, with the rest obtained from reference TRBV2 and TRBJ2-1, is as follows: EPEVTQTPSHQVTQMGQEVILRCVPISNHLYFYWYRQILGQKVEFLVSFYNNEISEKSEIFDDQFSVERPDGSNFTLKIRSTKLEDSAMYFCASSPTSGRYNEQFFGPGTRLTVL.

The V and J genes are TRBV28 and TRBJ1-6; D is undetermined. Deletions cut 2 bases from V and 9 bases from J, with 11 bases between. The CDR3 is 14 residues long. Germline-derived CDR1 and CDR2 are MDHEN and SYDVKM. CDR3 in DNA: TGTGCCAGCAGTTTAATAGGCAACGGTTCACCCCTCCACTTT. Protein: CASSLIGNGSPLHF.

The chain links TRBV5-4 to TRBJ2-2; D remains ambiguous. This CDR3 contains 15 residues. Trimming removed 4 bases from V and 0 bases from J, with 10 bases in between. The germline CDR1 and CDR2 sequences are SGHNT and YYREEE (reference sequence). For the CDR3, the DNA is TGTGCCAGCAGCGGTGTCTTGTCGAACACCGGGGAGCTGTTTTTT. Protein: CASSGVLSNTGELFF.

Note on this clone: Mismatch with germline at one junction end may stem from a read error. V is TRBV10-1 and J is TRBJ2-7; TRBD1 might be the D (5 bases). From germline, CDR1 is WNHNN and CDR2 SYGVQD (reference sequence). This CDR3 contains 11 residues. The CDR3 DNA sequence: TGCGCCAGCAGTGGGTTGGAAGGGGTCTTTTTC. Translation: CASSGLEGVFF.

The CDR3 loop is CASSLVIDSTAFF. The CDR3 bases are TGTGCCAGCAGCTTAGTTATAGACAGTACGGCTTTCTTT. J is TRBJ1-1 and V is TRBV11-2, with a possible D match to TRBD1 (5 bases). There are 13 residues in the CDR3. V was clipped by 1 base and J by 11 bases, with 14 bases between them. Germline-derived CDR1 and CDR2 are SGHAT and FQNNGV.

The chain joins TRBV5-8 to TRBJ2-7, with D unclear. This CDR3 has 12 amino acids. Trimming cost V 1 base and J 2 bases, with 4 bases left between them. Per the germline V gene, CDR1 is SGHTS and CDR2 is YDEGEE. Written as DNA, the CDR3 is TGTGCCAGCAGCTTGTCCCCCTACGAGCAGTACTTC. Encoded protein: CASSLSPYEQYF.

In DNA form, the CDR3 reads TGTGCCACCAGCAGAGTCCCTGCTGGGGGGCGGGTCACAGATACGCAGTATTTT. Its translation: CATSRVPAGGRVTDTQYF. The chain employs TRBV15 and TRBJ2-3, with D tentatively TRBD1 or TRBD2 (6 bases each). Per the germline V gene, CDR1 is LNHNV and CDR2 is YYDKDF (reference sequence). This CDR3 contains 18 residues. The V end lost 1 base, the J end lost 2 bases, and 19 bases lay between the germline ends.

Worth noting for this clone: The same CDR3 arises from other DNA sequences in this sample as well. V gene TRBV5-1 combines with J gene TRBJ2-3; 7 positions match TRBD2. The junction had 3 bases not matched to a gene; V was cut back by 4 bases and J by 4 bases. In germline, CDR1 is SGHRS, CDR2 YFSETQ. The CDR3 has 13 amino acids. The chain's CDR3 is CASSLRGADTQYF. The CDR3 DNA reads TGCGCCAGCAGCCTTCGGGGGGCAGATACGCAGTATTTT.

The chain recombines TRBV7-8 with TRBJ2-5; TRBD2 matches 11 bases. With 6 bases clipped from V and 5 bases from J, the junction kept 11 bases outside the gene matches. This CDR3 contains 16 residues. Germline V gives CDR1 SGHVS, CDR2 FQNEAQ. The CDR3 DNA is TGTGCCAGCAGTCTAAGTAGCGGGGGGGCCGGCGAGACCCAGTACTTC. Its protein product is CASSLSSGGAGETQYF.

J is TRBJ2-5 and V is TRBV7-2; D perhaps matches TRBD2 (5 bases). Trimming removed 2 bases from V and 2 bases from J, with 9 bases in between. The CDR3 has 14 residues. Per the germline V gene, CDR1 is SGHTA and CDR2 is FQGNSA. The chain's CDR3 is CASSLRGSQETQYF. The CDR3 region has the DNA TGTGCCAGCAGCTTACGGGGTAGTCAAGAGACCCAGTACTTC.

This clone was observed a handful of times. V gene TRBV30 combines with J gene TRBJ1-4, with D possibly TRBD1 on 5 matching bases. This CDR3 spans 15 amino acids. The germline V and J ends were trimmed by 4 bases and 8 bases, with 20 bases remaining between them. Looked up from germline, CDR1 is GTSNPN and CDR2 is SVGIG (reference sequence). The CDR3 here is CAWTPQGRLGEKLFF. CDR3 sequence (DNA): TGTGCCTGGACCCCTCAGGGTAGGCTAGGCGAAAAACTGTTTTTT.

The rearrangement links TRBV27 to TRBJ2-1, with TRBD2 matching 7 bases. CDR3 length: 17 residues. Germline V lookup: CDR1 MNHEY, CDR2 SMNVEV (reference sequence). V shed 4 bases, J shed 9 bases, and the junction held 18 bases outside the gene matches. The DNA for the CDR3 is TGTGCCAGCAGTTCGGTGGGGTCGGGAGGCCCTTTCAGTGAGCAGTTCTTC. It is translated as CASSSVGSGGPFSEQFF.

This clone was found once. This specimen includes other DNA sequences encoding the same CDR3. The gene calls are TRBV10-1 and TRBJ2-5, with D possibly TRBD1 on 5 matching bases. The CDR3 is 14 amino acids. CDR1 and CDR2 from the germline V gene are WNHNN and SYGVQD (reference sequence). Trimming shortened V by 3 bases and J by 2 bases, and 10 bases separated the two germline ends. As DNA, the CDR3 is TGCGCCAGCAGTGAATCGGCAGGGCAAGAGACCCAGTACTTC. Translated, it gives CASSESAGQETQYF.

This chain uses TRBV28 with TRBJ2-4; possible D gene TRBD1, 6 bases. The CDR3 runs to 15 residues. The V gene lost 4 bases and the J gene lost 4 bases, with 14 bases spanning the gap. Germline CDR1 MDHEN, CDR2 SYDVKM. CDR3 protein: CASSSGTRAKNIQYF. Here the CDR3 DNA reads TGTGCCAGCAGTTCCGGGACAAGGGCGAAAAACATTCAGTACTTC.

V gene TRBV30 combines with J gene TRBJ1-2; D gene ambiguous. This CDR3 contains 13 residues. Looked up from germline, CDR1 is GTSNPN and CDR2 is SVGIG (reference sequence). V was trimmed by 0 bases and J by 4 bases, leaving 9 bases between them. The CDR3 here is CAWSVLAAYGYTF. The CDR3 region has the DNA TGTGCCTGGAGTGTACTGGCAGCCTATGGCTACACCTTC.

The rearrangement uses TRBV7-2 and TRBJ2-7; TRBD2 matches at 8 bases. CDR1 and CDR2 from the germline V gene are SGHTA and FQGNSA. The V gene end was trimmed by 5 bases and the J gene end by 0 bases; junction bases not matched to a gene: 6. There are 15 residues in the CDR3. The chain's CDR3 is CASSRGGGSSYEQYF. CDR3 nucleotide sequence: TGTGCCAGCAGCCGGGGGGGAGGGAGCTCCTACGAGCAGTACTTC.

This chain joins TRBV7-9 and TRBJ1-1; 10 bases are a match to TRBD1. There are 15 residues in the CDR3. From germline, CDR1 is SEHNR and CDR2 FQNEAQ (reference sequence). V trimming: 1 base; J trimming: 5 bases; junction bases outside the gene matches: 4. CDR3: CASSLGTGGSTEAFF. CDR3 sequence (DNA): TGTGCCAGCAGCTTAGGGACAGGGGGTAGTACTGAAGCTTTCTTT.